This entry is about one TCR beta chain. The table lists this clone with a few counts. Its antigen target is currently unknown. Nothing much larger sits one base from this clone, and base qualities are not available. This sample was included in a study of beta chain features in type 1 diabetes (dated by TCRdb to the late 2010s). Regarding the complete study: Mean age, gender distribution, total cell number and subset yield did not differ between patients and healthy donors. A total of about 110,000,000 sorted cells were examined across all samples, and a strong correlation was observed between cell number per subset and RNA yield. The study compared the TCRB repertoires of sorted circulating CD4+ T cell subsets in recently diagnosed type 1 diabetes patients with those in matched healthy donors. Regulatory and stem cell-like memory subsets were obtained from only 8 patients and roughly 8 healthy donors, while naive and central memory subsets were obtained from all 28 donors.

The entire isolated RNA was reverse transcribed using the High Capacity cDNA Reverse Transcription Kit, and thus expressed TCRB transcripts were sequenced. Deep immunoSEQ sequencing was applied to naive, central memory and regulatory T cell samples, giving an average of around 4 million total reads per sample. Sorted cells were lysed in RLT buffer and RNA was extracted with DNase-treated RNeasy Micro or Mini kits, depending on cell number. To prevent cross-contamination, every cell subset was processed on its own, while patient and healthy donor samples were processed together. The immunoSEQ multiplex PCR was used to amplify TCRB sequences from cDNA, generating 87-bp fragments that spanned the CDR3 region. Sequencing of the amplicons was performed on the Illumina HiSeq platform. Turning to the authors' computational methods: PCR bias was computationally corrected using synthetic template baselines, reads within Hamming distance 2 were collapsed, and singletons that could not be merged were discarded. Reads were aligned against IMGT so that V, D and J genes, CDR3 length and insertions or deletions at six rearrangement sites could be assigned. Within each subset, clonotype counts were normalized to sorted cell number, and only after that were true diversity and Gini coefficients computed with the tcR R package. Repertoire sharing was quantified using the overlap coefficient calculated on TCRB nucleotide sequences. Not all clones reach the TCRdb copy of this immuneACCESS table, which keeps in-frame sequences only. Checked studies attribute under half of the gap to unresolved V genes and leave the rest unexplained. The V and J calls and the clone size are those of that table, but D and trimming were determined from the DNA. A total of roughly 100,000 clones appear in this sample, under 30% of them only once. 0.53% of the sample is held by the ten biggest clonotypes.

CDR1 and CDR2, per the germline V gene, are ENHRY and SYGVKD. V loses 6 bases, J loses 7 bases, and the germline ends lie 13 bases apart. The CDR3, from cysteine to valine, totals 12 residues. The retained sequence is limited to the CDR3, 36 bases, with the frame set at the first base. What the research found in general, with its limitations: Patients with type 1 diabetes made fewer insertions and deleted more nucleotides at VDJ recombination sites, implying thymic rearrangement abnormalities. Sequencing cDNA rather than genomic DNA could over-represent highly expressing activated cells, although activation and CD3 levels did not differ between groups. Because small numbers of individuals were included in the HLA sub-analyses, any influence of HLA type on TCRB rearrangement was left unresolved. Shorter templates might have been favored by PCR, but patient and control samples were amplified and corrected together, so both groups would have been affected equally by any skew. Type 1 diabetes patients showed a moderate but significant shortening of TCRB CDR3 length in all four CD4+ subsets. Naive, central memory and regulatory TCRB repertoires appeared to be more similar among patients than among healthy donors.

A single peripheral blood draw of around 120 mL on average was collected from each donor into heparinised tubes. A BD FACSAria II was used to sort naive, central memory, regulatory and stem cell-like memory CD4+ T cells with a panel that included CD45RO, CCR7, CD25, CD127, CD95 and CD27. All sorted populations exceeded 98% purity. PBMCs were separated immediately by Lymphoprep density gradient centrifugation and were stained directly, without being cultured. So that batch effects would be minimized, each experiment stained and sorted samples in pairs, pairing one healthy donor with one patient. The sequenced sample was central memory CD4+ T cells from blood. Rearrangement joined TRBV10-3 to TRBJ2-7; TRBD1 is perhaps the D gene, given 5 matching bases. This receptor was taken from a woman aged 18-29 years with type 1 diabetes. This receptor has the CDR3 CAIRDPGKEQYV. At the DNA level, the sequence is TGTGCCATCAGGGACCCAGGGAAAGAGCAGTACGTC.